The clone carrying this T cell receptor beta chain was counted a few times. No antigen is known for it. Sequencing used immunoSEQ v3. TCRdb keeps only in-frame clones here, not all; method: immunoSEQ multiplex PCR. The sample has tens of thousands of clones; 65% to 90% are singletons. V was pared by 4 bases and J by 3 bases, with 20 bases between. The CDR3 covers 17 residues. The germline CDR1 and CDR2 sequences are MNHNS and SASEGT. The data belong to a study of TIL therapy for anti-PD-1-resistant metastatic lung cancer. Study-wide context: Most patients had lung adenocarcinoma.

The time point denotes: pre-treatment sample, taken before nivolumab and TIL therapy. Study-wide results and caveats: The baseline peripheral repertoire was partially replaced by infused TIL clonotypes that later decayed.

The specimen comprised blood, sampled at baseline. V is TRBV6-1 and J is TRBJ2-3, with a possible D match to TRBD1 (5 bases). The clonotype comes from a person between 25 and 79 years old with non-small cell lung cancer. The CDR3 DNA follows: TGTGCCAGCAGTGCTGGATTCGGATCCCAGGGAACAGATACGCAGTATTTT. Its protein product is CASSAGFGSQGTDTQYF.